These 19 T cell receptor beta chains share one sample of origin, sequenced in a study of beta chain features in type 1 diabetes. Every isolated RNA sample was fully reverse transcribed, so sequencing captured expressed TCRB transcripts. The protocol was immunoSEQ multiplex PCR, while the TCRdb copy is restricted to in-frame clones and leaves out a portion. The sample includes 400,000 to 450,000 clones, over 11% of them seen just once. The sequenced sample consisted of naive CD4+ T cells from blood. Receptors originate from a man younger than 45 in good health.

The chain has TRBV9 and TRBJ2-1; D may be TRBD1 (6 bases). CDR3 size: 16 residues. V was cut by 2 bases and J by 0 bases, with 12 bases left in between. Germline V gene lookup returns CDR1 SGDLS and CDR2 YYNGEE. The CDR3 bases are TGTGCCAGCAGCGTGGGGGCGGAGGTCTCCTACAATGAGCAGTTCTTC. Protein: CASSVGAEVSYNEQFF.

This clone was observed once. The genes are TRBV5-4 and TRBJ2-2; TRBD2 aligns across 9 bases. The CDR3 totals 15 residues. V lost 6 bases, J lost 3 bases, and 6 bases stayed unmatched. Germline assignment: CDR1 SGHNT and CDR2 YYREEE (reference sequence). The CDR3 reads CASISGGADTGELFF. Written as DNA, the CDR3 is TGTGCCAGCATTAGCGGGGGCGCGGACACCGGGGAGCTGTTTTTT.

This clone appeared a few times. This chain joins TRBV9 and TRBJ2-1, with 8 positions matching TRBD1. Germline CDR1 is SGDLS and CDR2 is YYNGEE. The CDR3 spans 17 residues. V trimming: 3 bases; J trimming: 7 bases; junction bases outside the gene matches: 15. CDR3: CASSDSRRTGLGNEQFF. The CDR3 DNA reads TGTGCCAGCAGCGACTCTAGGAGGACAGGGTTAGGGAATGAGCAGTTCTTC.

This clone has just a few counts. This chain connects TRBV15 to TRBJ1-2; TRBD1 is a possible D gene (6 bases). The CDR3 is 14 amino acids. Trimming cost V 5 bases and J 2 bases, with 12 bases left between them. CDR1 is LNHNV, CDR2 YYDKDF, per germline (reference sequence). The CDR3 is CATSPRTANYGYTF. The CDR3 DNA is TGTGCCACCAGCCCCCGGACAGCAAACTATGGCTACACCTTC. Full variable domain (remainder filled in from reference TRBV15 and TRBJ1-2): DAMVIQNPRYQVTQFGKPVTLSCSQTLNHNVMYWYQQKSSQAPKLLFHYYDKDFNNEADTPDNFQSRRPNTSFCFLDIRSPGLGDTAMYLCATSPRTANYGYTFGSGTRLTVV.

The genes are TRBV25-1 and TRBJ2-7; TRBD2 might be the D (6 bases). This CDR3 has 14 residues. Between the trimmed V and J ends, which lost 1 base and 2 bases, there was a span of 9 bases. Germline V gives CDR1 MGHDK, CDR2 SYGVNS. The CDR3 spells CASSEWGETYEQYF. CDR3 nucleotides: TGTGCCAGCAGTGAATGGGGGGAGACCTACGAGCAGTACTTC.

This clone came up a few times. The chain couples TRBV30 to TRBJ2-1; 10 nucleotides match TRBD1. This CDR3 has 13 residues. CDR1 is GTSNPN, CDR2 SVGIG, per germline (reference sequence). Trimming removed 2 bases from V and 8 bases from J; junction bases left unmatched: 3. CDR3: CAWSKDRGDEQFF. CDR3 sequence (DNA): TGTGCCTGGAGTAAGGACAGGGGGGATGAGCAGTTCTTC.

Only a few counts were recorded for this clone. The rearrangement joins TRBV7-7 to TRBJ2-5; perhaps D is TRBD1 or TRBD2 (5 bases each). Germline CDR1 SSHAT, CDR2 FNYEAQ (reference sequence). Trimming cost V 5 bases and J 5 bases, with 27 bases left between them. CDR3 length: 18 amino acids. CDR3 nucleotide sequence: TGTGCCAGCAGCCCCCGGTGGGGGATAGGCTCGTTGTGGGAGACCCAGTACTTC. Its protein product is CASSPRWGIGSLWETQYF.

The gene calls are TRBV4-1 and TRBJ2-2; 9 nucleotides align to TRBD2. This CDR3 is built from 16 residues. Germline assignment: CDR1 MGHRA and CDR2 YSYEKL. V lost 7 bases and J lost 1; bases outside the gene matches: 7. The DNA of the CDR3 is TGCGCCAGCAAAGATAGCGGGGGAAGGAACACCGGGGAGCTGTTTTTT. Translated, it gives CASKDSGGRNTGELFF.

The rearrangement uses TRBV19 and TRBJ2-1, with a possible D match to TRBD1 (6 bases). CDR1 and CDR2 from the germline V gene are LNHDA and SQIVND (reference sequence). The CDR3 contains 13 residues. Trimming removed 10 bases from V and 10 bases from J, with 20 bases in between. The CDR3 loop reads CAMDRSLAREQFF. CDR3 DNA sequence: TGTGCCATGGACAGATCCCTGGCAAGGGAGCAGTTCTTC.

The chain carries TRBV10-3 and TRBJ2-1; TRBD2 aligns across 10 bases. Germline CDR1 ENHRY, CDR2 SYGVKD. The V and J ends lost 7 bases and 2 bases, in that order; junction bases with no gene match: 8. This CDR3 has 16 residues. CDR3: CAITDRLAGTYNEQFF. For the CDR3, the DNA is TGTGCCATCACCGACCGACTAGCGGGCACCTACAATGAGCAGTTCTTC.

This clone was detected only a few times. The CDR3 bases are TGTGCCAGCACTGTTGCAGATACGCAGTATTTT. Translated: CASTVADTQYF. The chain links TRBV25-1 to TRBJ2-3; D uncertain. Germline-derived CDR1 and CDR2 are MGHDK and SYGVNS. The CDR3 extends over 11 amino acids. V lost 7 bases and J lost 4, with 6 bases in between. The full variable domain, with the rest looked up from reference TRBV25-1 and TRBJ2-3, is EADIYQTPRYLVIGTGKKITLECSQTMGHDKMYWYQQDPGMELHLIHYSYGVNSTEKGDLSSESTVSRIRTEHFPLTLESARPSHTSQYLCASTVADTQYFGPGTRLTVL.

The V gene is TRBV4-1, the J gene TRBJ2-7; D uncertain. CDR3 size: 15 residues. V shed 1 base and J shed 2 bases, with 12 bases lying between them. The V gene's germline CDR1 is MGHRA and CDR2 YSYEKL. CDR3 bases: TGCGCCAGCAGCCAAGGGGTGGAGTCAGCCTACGAGCAGTACTTC. Translated: CASSQGVESAYEQYF.

This clone was seen a few times. This could be a read error, since a much larger clone is one nucleotide away. This sample also contains other DNA sequences that code for the same CDR3. The gene calls are TRBV7-9 and TRBJ2-3, with unresolved D. This CDR3 comprises 12 residues. The germline V and J ends were trimmed by 5 bases and 2 bases, with 5 bases remaining between them. Germline CDR1 is SEHNR and CDR2 is FQNEAQ (reference sequence). As DNA, the CDR3 is TGTGCCAGCAGCCTAGACACAGATACGCAGTATTTT. Translating gives CASSLDTDTQYF.

The chain employs TRBV2 and TRBJ1-2; unclear D gene. This CDR3 comprises 11 residues. Germline V gives CDR1 SNHLY, CDR2 FYNNEI. V lost 5 bases and J lost 5, with 6 bases in between. The CDR3 DNA follows: TGTGCCAGCAGTCAAGAGTATGGCTACACCTTC. It is translated as CASSQEYGYTF.

This sequence joins TRBV7-2 and TRBJ2-3; no clear D. The CDR3 has 16 residues. V was clipped by 7 bases and J by 0 bases, with 17 bases between them. Germline CDR1 SGHTA, CDR2 FQGNSA. CDR3 loop: CASTLLVPPSTDTQYF. Written as DNA, the CDR3 is TGTGCCAGCACCCTTTTGGTGCCGCCTAGCACAGATACGCAGTATTTT.

V is TRBV5-1 and J is TRBJ1-1; D gene uncertain. The length of the CDR3 is 12 residues. The V gene's germline CDR1 is SGHRS and CDR2 YFSETQ. Trimming removed 5 bases at V and 1 base at J, with 6 bases between. The CDR3 reads CASREPNTEAFF. Here the CDR3 DNA reads TGCGCCAGCAGGGAGCCGAACACTGAAGCTTTCTTT.

The sample holds a few counts of this clone. The gene calls are TRBV23-1 and TRBJ1-5, with D perhaps matching TRBD1 (5 bases). TRBV23-1 is known as an ORF, though its function is uncertain. The CDR3 totals 15 residues. The V end lost 2 bases, the J end lost 0 bases, and 8 bases lay between the germline ends. CDR3 bases: TGCGCCAGCAGTCAAGAGACAGATAGCAATCAGCCCCAGCATTTT. Residues: CASSQETDSNQPQHF.

The chain is built from TRBV6-5 and TRBJ2-6; 7 nucleotides agree with TRBD1. V trimming: 2 bases; J trimming: 4 bases; junction bases outside the gene matches: 2. Germline CDR1 reads MNHEY; CDR2 reads SVGAGI. This CDR3 has 15 residues. The CDR3 protein is CASSYTGVGANVLTF. The CDR3 region has the DNA TGTGCCAGCAGTTACACAGGGGTCGGGGCCAACGTCCTGACTTTC.

In its sample, this clone was seen a few times. The V call is TRBV19, the J call TRBJ2-7; TRBD1 matches at 8 bases. The CDR3 sequence is 15 residues long. CDR1 is LNHDA, CDR2 SQIVND, per germline (reference sequence). After removal of 5 bases from V and 7 bases from J, the junction contained 13 bases not matched to a gene. CDR3: CASSPSDRGLREQYV. CDR3 nucleotide sequence: TGTGCCAGTAGTCCGTCAGACAGGGGCCTGAGGGAGCAGTACGTC.